This entry lists 12 T cell receptor beta chains sequenced from one sample in a study of cytomegalovirus exposure and HLA in healthy donors. The PCR had 60 Vbeta and 13 Jbeta primers. Sequencing used immunoSEQ multiplex PCR; TCRdb keeps in-frame clones, though not all of them. The profile shows 110,000 or so clones, over 65% of them singletons. The sample was PBMCs. The receptors originated from a woman between 40 and 55 years old in good health and CMV-seropositive.

This clone was seen once. The chain links TRBV9 to TRBJ1-3; D remains ambiguous. CDR1 and CDR2 from the germline V gene are SGDLS and YYNGEE. CDR3 length: 11 residues. The V end lost 5 bases, the J end lost 3 bases, and 3 bases lay between the germline ends. Here the CDR3 reads CASSSGNTIYF. In DNA, the CDR3 is TGTGCCAGCAGTAGTGGAAACACCATATATTTT.

CDR3 DNA: TGCGCCAGCAGCTTGGCCGGGGTTCAAGAGACCCAGTACTTC. Protein: CASSLAGVQETQYF. This sequence joins TRBV5-1 and TRBJ2-5; TRBD2 is a possible D gene (5 bases). V lost 0 bases and J lost 2, with 8 bases in between. This CDR3 region has 14 residues. Germline CDR1 reads SGHRS; CDR2 reads YFSETQ.

This clone was seen once. This chain uses TRBV5-4 with TRBJ2-1, with unresolved D. Trimming shortened V by 4 bases and J by 10 bases, and 15 bases separated the two germline ends. There are 13 residues in the CDR3. CDR1 is SGHNT and CDR2 is YYREEE in the germline V gene (reference sequence). CDR3 sequence (DNA): TGTGCCAGCAGCCCGGCGGCTAGAGACGAGCAGTTCTTC. Translation gives CASSPAARDEQFF.

V is TRBV6-5 and J is TRBJ2-5, with 9 bases identical to TRBD2. The length of the CDR3 is 13 residues. V lost 2 bases to trimming and J lost 5 bases; unmatched junction nucleotides: 0. Germline CDR1 reads MNHEY; CDR2 reads SVGAGI. CDR3 DNA sequence: TGTGCCAGCAGTTACGCGGGGGGGGAGACCCAGTACTTC. This sequence encodes CASSYAGGETQYF.

The chain links TRBV5-1 to TRBJ1-1, with D possibly matching TRBD1 (5 bases). The germline V gene encodes CDR1 SGHRS and CDR2 YFSETQ. This CDR3 is built from 15 residues. Trimming took 0 bases from V and 1 from J, leaving 10 bases between them. CDR3 region: CASSLEGVWNTEAFF. The CDR3 nucleotides are TGCGCCAGCAGCTTGGAAGGGGTTTGGAACACTGAAGCTTTCTTT.

The chain links TRBV5-8 to TRBJ2-3, with a weak D call TRBD2 (6 bases). The CDR3 contains 15 residues. Trimming pared 4 bases from V and 0 bases from J, leaving 12 bases between. Germline V lookup: CDR1 SGHTS, CDR2 YDEGEE. The CDR3 DNA reads TGTGCCAGCAGCCGCCCCGGGACTAGCACAGATACGCAGTATTTT. Residues: CASSRPGTSTDTQYF.

The rearrangement joins TRBV2 to TRBJ2-5; 11 bases are a match to TRBD2. The CDR3 is 17 amino acids. Germline CDR1 and CDR2: SNHLY and FYNNEI. With V trimmed by 3 bases and J by 1 base, 7 bases remained unmatched. CDR3 sequence (DNA): TGTGCCAGCAGTGACCCCCTAGCGGGGGGCCCCCAAGAGACCCAGTACTTC. It translates to CASSDPLAGGPQETQYF.

The chain recombines TRBV5-4 with TRBJ1-1; TRBD1 matches at 7 bases. Germline V gene data show CDR1 as SGHNT and CDR2 as YYREEE (reference sequence). CDR3 size: 15 residues. The junction had 10 bases not matched to a gene; V was cut back by 7 bases and J by 1 base. CDR3 residues: CASGSPGQTNTEAFF. DNA of the CDR3: TGTGCCAGCGGCTCCCCGGGACAGACGAACACTGAAGCTTTCTTT.

The chain couples TRBV7-2 to TRBJ1-1, with no clear D. Germline CDR1 SGHTA, CDR2 FQGNSA. The length of the CDR3 is 13 residues. The ends were cut back, 5 bases at V and 1 base at J, with 8 bases in the middle. For the CDR3, the DNA is TGTGCCAGCAGCAATATTCCGAACACTGAAGCTTTCTTT. Encoded protein: CASSNIPNTEAFF.

The CDR3 region is CASSLVGGGEQFF. CDR3 coding DNA: TGTGCCAGCAGTTTGGTGGGGGGGGGTGAGCAGTTCTTC. This chain connects TRBV7-8 to TRBJ2-1; 7 nucleotides agree with TRBD2. With 6 bases clipped from V and 9 bases from J, the junction kept 8 bases outside the gene matches. The length of the CDR3 is 13 residues. In germline, CDR1 is SGHVS, CDR2 FQNEAQ.

This chain links TRBV12-2 with TRBJ1-4. TRBV12-2 is a listed pseudogene. The CDR3 consists of 19 residues. CDR3 loop: CASRLFVWGASKTNEKLFF. DNA for the CDR3: TGTGCAAGTCGCTTATTCGTTTGGGGAGCCTCCAAGACTAATGAAAAACTGTTTTTT.

The chain uses TRBV19 and TRBJ1-6; D may be TRBD1 (5 bases). The CDR3 runs to 15 residues. Trimming left V 3 bases short and J 3 bases short, with 9 bases between. The germline V gene encodes CDR1 LNHDA and CDR2 SQIVND (reference sequence). The CDR3 DNA reads as TGTGCCAGTAGTATTCCAGGGATCTATAATTCACCCCTCCACTTT. It encodes CASSIPGIYNSPLHF.